Below are 16 T cell receptor beta chains sequenced from a single sample in a study of shared clonotypes between healthy human individuals (dated by TCRdb to 2020 to 2022). The library came from the immunoSEQ multiplex PCR assay. The table was pulled from immuneACCESS by TCRdb, which kept in-frame rearrangements only. Such tables lose some clones; where checked, under half of the loss comes from unresolved V genes, and the rest has no known cause. The sample profile shows roughly 2.2 million clones; about nine tenths of them were found once. 0.3% to 0.4% of the sample goes to the ten largest clones. The sample consisted of naive CD4+ T cells from PBMCs. The sample's cell subset or site label, in plain terms: CD45RA+ positively selected. The receptors were sampled from a man aged 18 to 29 in good health. Some clones in this sample may be carry-over from other donors' samples.

The V call is TRBV6-5, the J call TRBJ2-7; TRBD2 agrees at 12 bases. The CDR3 loop spans 14 amino acids. Per germline, CDR1 MNHEY and CDR2 SVGAGI. The trim removed 4 bases at V and 6 bases at J, leaving 4 bases unmatched. The CDR3 sequence is CASSLTSGRREQYF. DNA of the CDR3: TGTGCCAGCAGTTTAACTAGCGGGAGGCGCGAGCAGTACTTC.

The CDR3 bases are TGTGCCAGCAGCGTAGGTCTCATGGGGACTCAGAATGAGCAGTTCTTC. The encoded protein is CASSVGLMGTQNEQFF. The chain combines TRBV9 with TRBJ2-1, with D possibly being TRBD2 (6 bases). This CDR3 has 16 amino acids. The germline CDR1 and CDR2 sequences are SGDLS and YYNGEE. V shed 0 bases and J shed 7 bases, with 17 bases lying between them.

The chain employs TRBV15 and TRBJ1-5; D uncertain. Germline CDR1 and CDR2: LNHNV and YYDKDF (reference sequence). The CDR3 extends over 13 amino acids. V lost 8 bases to trimming and J lost 0 bases, with 8 bases between them. This CDR3 reads CATCKDSNQPQHF. The CDR3 DNA follows: TGTGCCACCTGTAAGGATAGCAATCAGCCCCAGCATTTT.

This sequence joins TRBV7-5 and TRBJ2-1; the table's D gene call, TRBD2, was not cross checked with the DNA. TRBV7-5 is shown as a pseudogene. The CDR3 runs to 19 residues. The CDR3 loop is CVRSLFVTREGSSYNEQFF. DNA of the CDR3: TGTGTCAGAAGCCTCTTTGTCACCCGGGAGGGAAGCTCCTACAATGAGCAGTTCTTC.

The count of this clone is one. The chain uses TRBV11-3 and TRBJ2-7, with TRBD2 matching 11 bases. The CDR3 sequence is 16 residues long. In germline, CDR1 is SGHNT, CDR2 YENEEA. Germline trimming cut 5 bases from V and 0 bases from J; bases unmatched to any gene: 6. The CDR3 loop is CASSPRLAGGSYEQYF. DNA of the CDR3: TGTGCCAGCAGCCCCCGCCTAGCGGGAGGCTCCTACGAGCAGTACTTC. Looking up the rest from reference TRBV11-3 and TRBJ2-7 gives the full variable domain: EAGVVQSPRYKIIEKKQPVAFWCNPISGHNTLYWYLQNLGQGPELLIRYENEEAVDDSQLPKDRFSAERLKGVDSTLKIQPAELGDSAVYLCASSPRLAGGSYEQYFGPGTRLTVT.

This sequence joins TRBV4-1 and TRBJ2-5; D perhaps matches TRBD1 (6 bases). V lost 2 bases and J lost 4, with 17 bases in between. This CDR3 contains 16 residues. Per germline, CDR1 MGHRA and CDR2 YSYEKL. In DNA form, the CDR3 reads TGCGCCAGCAGCCAACAACCGGGGAGAGGGGGAGAGACCCAGTACTTC. It encodes CASSQQPGRGGETQYF.

This clone was observed once. Additional DNA sequences in this sample encode the identical CDR3. V usage is TRBV18 and J usage is TRBJ1-2, with D hard to call. Germline CDR1 and CDR2: KGHSH and LQKENI. This CDR3 contains 12 residues. Trimming left V 6 bases short and J 2 bases short, with 7 bases between. CDR3 residues: CASSNPNYGYTF. In DNA form, the CDR3 reads TGTGCCAGCTCGAATCCCAACTATGGCTACACCTTC.

In DNA form, the CDR3 reads TGCGCCAGCAGCCAGGACAGGGGCGCCTACGAGCAGTACTTC. Translation gives CASSQDRGAYEQYF. The chain has TRBV5-1 and TRBJ2-7, with 9 bases matching TRBD1. Germline assignment: CDR1 SGHRS and CDR2 YFSETQ. The CDR3 runs to 14 residues. Trimming at V came to 4 bases and at J to 2 bases, leaving 4 bases not matched to a gene. The variable domain in full, with the rest retrieved from reference TRBV5-1 and TRBJ2-7, is KAGVTQTPRYLIKTRGQQVTLSCSPISGHRSVSWYQQTPGQGLQFLFEYFSETQRNKGNFPGRFSGRQFSNSRSEMNVSTLELGDSALYLCASSQDRGAYEQYFGPGTRLTVT.

V gene TRBV25-1 combines with J gene TRBJ1-5; no firm D call. The CDR3 extends over 15 amino acids. Trimming cost V 4 bases and J 2 bases, with 12 bases left between them. CDR1 and CDR2 (germline): MGHDK, SYGVNS. CDR3 sequence: CASSGVGLGNQPQHF. CDR3 coding DNA: TGTGCCAGCAGTGGGGTTGGTTTAGGCAATCAGCCCCAGCATTTT.

This clone was seen more than once but under ten times. The chain carries TRBV5-6 and TRBJ1-1, with no clear D. The V gene lost 0 bases and the J gene lost 5 bases, with 8 bases spanning the gap. CDR1 is SGHDT, CDR2 YYEEEE, per germline. The CDR3 is 13 amino acids. The CDR3 spells CASSLVDETEAFF. The DNA of the CDR3 is TGTGCCAGCAGCTTGGTAGACGAGACTGAAGCTTTCTTT.

Only one count was recorded for this clone. The chain has TRBV6-5 and TRBJ1-6; no definite D call. There are 16 residues in the CDR3. Germline loops: CDR1 MNHEY, CDR2 SVGAGI. Trimming took off 4 bases at V and 8 bases at J, with 18 bases between the two ends. The CDR3 is CASSFRLHRGDSPLHF. In nucleotides, the CDR3 is TGTGCCAGCAGTTTCCGGCTCCACCGGGGAGATTCACCCCTCCACTTT.

This rearrangement joins TRBV7-2 to TRBJ2-5; D remains unclear. Trimming stripped 5 bases from V and 5 bases from J, with 21 bases between. Germline V gives CDR1 SGHTA, CDR2 FQGNSA. This CDR3 region has 16 residues. CDR3 sequence reads: CASSANRASGRETQYF. For the CDR3, the DNA is TGTGCCAGCAGCGCAAATCGGGCCTCCGGGCGGGAGACCCAGTACTTC.

The rearrangement joins TRBV5-8 to TRBJ1-1; 8 bases map to TRBD1. Germline V CDR1 and CDR2: SGHTS, YDEGEE. The V gene end was trimmed by 5 bases and the J gene end by 5 bases; junction bases not matched to a gene: 11. The CDR3 has 15 amino acids. CDR3 protein: CASRIQGAALTEAFF. The CDR3 nucleotides read TGTGCCAGCAGGATCCAGGGGGCCGCTTTGACTGAAGCTTTCTTT.

The chain joins TRBV4-1 to TRBJ2-5; D uncertain. The length of the CDR3 is 13 residues. Germline values: CDR1 MGHRA, CDR2 YSYEKL. Trimming took 1 base from V and 3 from J, leaving 6 bases between them. The CDR3 sequence is CASSQAQKETQYF. The CDR3 DNA reads as TGCGCCAGCAGCCAAGCACAGAAAGAGACCCAGTACTTC.

The chain couples TRBV28 to TRBJ1-5; 7 bases are shared with TRBD1. The CDR3 consists of 16 residues. Germline V gene data show CDR1 as MDHEN and CDR2 as SYDVKM. Trimming removed 5 bases from V and 3 bases from J; junction bases left unmatched: 10. The CDR3 is CASSPPRTGYNQPQHF. The CDR3 DNA sequence: TGTGCCAGCAGTCCCCCCAGGACAGGCTACAATCAGCCCCAGCATTTT.

The genes are TRBV7-9 and TRBJ2-5, with 7 positions matching TRBD2. The CDR3 covers 15 residues. Germline V gene data show CDR1 as SEHNR and CDR2 as FQNEAQ (reference sequence). V lost 9 bases, J lost 0 bases, and 10 bases stayed unmatched. The chain's CDR3 is CASLRTGRNQETQYF. The CDR3 nucleotides are TGTGCCAGTCTAAGGACCGGGAGGAACCAAGAGACCCAGTACTTC.